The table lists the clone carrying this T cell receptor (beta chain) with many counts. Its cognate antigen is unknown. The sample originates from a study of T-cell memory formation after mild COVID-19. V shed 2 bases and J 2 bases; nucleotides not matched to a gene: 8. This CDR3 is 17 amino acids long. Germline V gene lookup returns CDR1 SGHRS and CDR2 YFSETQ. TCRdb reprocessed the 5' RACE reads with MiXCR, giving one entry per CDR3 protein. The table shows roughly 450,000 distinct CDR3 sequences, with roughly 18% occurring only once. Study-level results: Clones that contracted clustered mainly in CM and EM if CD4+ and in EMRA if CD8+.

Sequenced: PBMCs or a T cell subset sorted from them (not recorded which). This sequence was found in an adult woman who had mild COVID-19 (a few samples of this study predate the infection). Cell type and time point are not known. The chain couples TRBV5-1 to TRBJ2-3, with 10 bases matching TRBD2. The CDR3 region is CASSLYLLAGNTDTQYF. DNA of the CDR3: TGCGCCAGCAGCTTATACCTACTAGCGGGGAACACAGATACGCAGTATTTT.